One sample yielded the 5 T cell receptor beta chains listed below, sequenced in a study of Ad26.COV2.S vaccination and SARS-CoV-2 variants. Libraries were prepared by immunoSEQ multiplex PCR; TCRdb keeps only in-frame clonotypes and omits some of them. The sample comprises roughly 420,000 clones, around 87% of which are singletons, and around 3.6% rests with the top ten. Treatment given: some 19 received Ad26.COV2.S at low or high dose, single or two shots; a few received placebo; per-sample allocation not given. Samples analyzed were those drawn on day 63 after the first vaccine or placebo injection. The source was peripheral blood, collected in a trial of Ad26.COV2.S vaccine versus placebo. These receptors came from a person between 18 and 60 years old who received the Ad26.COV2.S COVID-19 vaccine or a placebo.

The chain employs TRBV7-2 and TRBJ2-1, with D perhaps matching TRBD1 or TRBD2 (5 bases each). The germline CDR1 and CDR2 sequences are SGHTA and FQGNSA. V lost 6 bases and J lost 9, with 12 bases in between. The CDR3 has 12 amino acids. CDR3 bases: TGTGCCAGCAGGAAAACCGGGGCTGAGCAGTTCTTC. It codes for CASRKTGAEQFF.

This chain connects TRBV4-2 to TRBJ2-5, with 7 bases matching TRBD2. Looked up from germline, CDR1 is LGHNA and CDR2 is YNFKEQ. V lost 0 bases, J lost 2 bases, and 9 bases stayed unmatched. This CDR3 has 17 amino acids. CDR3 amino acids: CASSQEEGGRLQETQYF. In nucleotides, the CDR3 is TGTGCCAGCAGCCAAGAAGAGGGCGGGAGACTACAAGAGACCCAGTACTTC.

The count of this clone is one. DNA of the CDR3: TGCGCCAGCAGCCAAGGCGAACAGGGCCTGAATTCACCCCTCCACTTT. Protein sequence: CASSQGEQGLNSPLHF. The rearrangement uses TRBV4-3 and TRBJ1-6, with a weak D call TRBD1 (6 bases). Germline values: CDR1 LGHNA, CDR2 YSLEER. This CDR3 has 16 residues. V lost 1 base and J 7 bases, leaving 14 bases between the germline ends.

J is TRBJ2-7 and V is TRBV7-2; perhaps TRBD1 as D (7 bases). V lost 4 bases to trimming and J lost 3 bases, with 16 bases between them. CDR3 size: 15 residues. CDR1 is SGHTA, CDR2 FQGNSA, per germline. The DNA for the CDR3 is TGTGCCAGCAGCTCGTCAGGGGGGTATCACTACGAGCAGTACTTC. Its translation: CASSSSGGYHYEQYF.

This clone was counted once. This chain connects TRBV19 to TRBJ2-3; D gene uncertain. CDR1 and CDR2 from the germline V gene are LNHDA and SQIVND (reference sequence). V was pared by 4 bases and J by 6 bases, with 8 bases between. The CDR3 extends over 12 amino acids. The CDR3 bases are TGTGCCAGTAGTAGACTCGGGGATACGCAGTATTTT. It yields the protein CASSRLGDTQYF.